These 32 T cell receptor beta chains were sequenced from one sample in a study of blood T cell repertoires in COVID-19. TCRdb's copy holds only in-frame clones and misses some; the assay was immunoSEQ multiplex PCR. The sample lists tens of thousands of clones; approximately 86% were seen once. The sequenced sample consisted of peripheral blood. The receptors were sampled from a woman aged 55-75 years with acute or convalescent COVID-19.

The gene calls are TRBV19 and TRBJ1-2; possibly TRBD1 for D (5 bases). Germline V gives CDR1 LNHDA, CDR2 SQIVND (reference sequence). V was shortened by 6 bases and J by 5 bases, with 10 bases between the two germline ends. The CDR3 spans 12 residues. The CDR3 protein is CASSRDSYGYTF. As DNA, the CDR3 is TGTGCCAGTAGCCGGGACTCATATGGCTACACCTTC.

This clone was seen once. This chain links TRBV19 with TRBJ2-3; 13 bases align to TRBD2. The germline V gene encodes CDR1 LNHDA and CDR2 SQIVND (reference sequence). Unmatched junction bases numbered 5, after V lost 0 bases and J lost 5 bases. There are 17 residues in the CDR3. The CDR3 DNA sequence: TGTGCCAGTAGTATAGACACTAGCGGGAGGGCCCAAGATACGCAGTATTTT. This translates into CASSIDTSGRAQDTQYF.

V is TRBV14 and J is TRBJ2-7; 12 bases agree with TRBD2. With 2 bases clipped from V and 4 bases from J, the junction kept 3 bases outside the gene matches. Looked up from germline, CDR1 is SGHDN and CDR2 is FVKESK. This CDR3 is 15 amino acids long. CDR3 amino acids: CASSQLAGGPYEQYF. The CDR3 DNA reads as TGTGCCAGCAGCCAACTAGCGGGAGGGCCGTACGAGCAGTACTTC.

This clone was seen a single time. The V call is TRBV9, the J call TRBJ2-1; TRBD2 agrees at 8 bases. V was clipped by 5 bases and J by 6 bases; unmatched bases: 10. The CDR3 is 15 residues long. Looked up from germline, CDR1 is SGDLS and CDR2 is YYNGEE. CDR3: CASSQREFSGNEQFF. CDR3 bases: TGTGCCAGCAGTCAGCGGGAGTTTTCGGGCAATGAGCAGTTCTTC.

The chain employs TRBV4-1 and TRBJ2-7; TRBD2 matches at 7 bases. V lost 1 base and J lost 3; bases outside the gene matches: 21. Germline V gives CDR1 MGHRA, CDR2 YSYEKL. The CDR3 sequence is 20 residues long. CDR3 DNA: TGCGCCAGCAGCCAAGTCCGTGCAACCCGTGTCGGGGGGTCTGACTACGAGCAGTACTTC. It yields the protein CASSQVRATRVGGSDYEQYF.

V usage is TRBV21-1 and J usage is TRBJ2-5; the table's D call, TRBD2, was not checked against the DNA. TRBV21-1 is a known pseudogene. CDR3 length: 14 residues. CDR3 sequence (DNA): TGTGCCAGCAGCAAAAAGGACTACCAAGAGACCCAGTACTTC. It is translated as CASSKKDYQETQYF.

The chain combines TRBV25-1 with TRBJ2-5; D might be TRBD2 (5 bases). The V end was cut by 6 bases, the J end by 2 bases, with 13 bases between. There are 14 residues in the CDR3. Germline CDR1 reads MGHDK; CDR2 reads SYGVNS. Here the CDR3 reads CASSGSSRQETQYF. CDR3 DNA sequence: TGTGCCAGCAGCGGGTCTAGCAGACAAGAGACCCAGTACTTC.

The chain is built from TRBV2 and TRBJ2-5, with 10 bases that match TRBD2. From germline, CDR1 is SNHLY and CDR2 FYNNEI. Trimming took 1 base from V and 4 from J; bases not matched to a gene: 6. There are 16 residues in the CDR3. CDR3 nucleotide sequence: TGTGCCAGCAGTGAAGGAGCGGGGGGGCTCCGAGAGACCCAGTACTTC. This sequence encodes CASSEGAGGLRETQYF.

The chain uses TRBV15 and TRBJ1-2; TRBD1 might be the D (5 bases). CDR1 LNHNV and CDR2 YYDKDF come from the germline V gene (reference sequence). V lost 3 bases and J lost 8, with 19 bases in between. This CDR3 is 15 amino acids long. CDR3 coding DNA: TGTGCCACCAGCAGGGACATTGGGGGGAAGGGAGGCTACACCTTC. It translates to CATSRDIGGKGGYTF.

The J gene is TRBJ1-2, the V gene TRBV21-1; the listed D gene, TRBD1, was not tested against the DNA. TRBV21-1 is noted as a pseudogene. CDR3 size: 14 residues. In DNA, the CDR3 is TGTGCCAGCAAGGTACCTACAGGGGCACACGGCTACACCTTC. Translated, it gives CASKVPTGAHGYTF.

In this sample, this clone turned up a few times. The chain has TRBV2 and TRBJ1-1; unclear D gene. CDR1 and CDR2 from the germline V gene are SNHLY and FYNNEI. This CDR3 spans 14 amino acids. Trimming pared 4 bases from V and 2 bases from J, leaving 11 bases between. CDR3: CASSVMAGNTEAFF. The CDR3, as DNA: TGTGCCAGCAGTGTAATGGCGGGTAACACTGAAGCTTTCTTT.

This clone was seen a single time. The chain joins TRBV2 to TRBJ1-1; 7 nucleotides match TRBD1. Per the germline V gene, CDR1 is SNHLY and CDR2 is FYNNEI. The CDR3 is made up of 13 amino acids. V shed 3 bases, J shed 3 bases, and the junction held 1 base outside the gene matches. For the CDR3, the DNA is TGTGCCAGCAGTGAGGACAGGTACACTGAAGCTTTCTTT. This gives the protein CASSEDRYTEAFF.

The sample holds one count of this clone. V gene TRBV7-2 combines with J gene TRBJ1-1; D gene ambiguous. CDR3 size: 14 residues. Trimming shortened V by 1 base and J by 2 bases, and 8 bases separated the two germline ends. The germline V gene encodes CDR1 SGHTA and CDR2 FQGNSA. CDR3 sequence (DNA): TGTGCCAGCAGCTTAGGAGGGTTTAACACTGAAGCTTTCTTT. Protein: CASSLGGFNTEAFF. Complete variable domain (other parts from reference TRBV7-2 and TRBJ1-1): GAGVSQSPSNKVTEKGKDVELRCDPISGHTALYWYRQSLGQGLEFLIYFQGNSAPDKSGLPSDRFSAERTGGSVSTLTIQRTQQEDSAVYLCASSLGGFNTEAFFGQGTRLTVV.

The chain uses TRBV6-6 and TRBJ1-2, with 8 bases that match TRBD1. This CDR3 region has 13 residues. V shed 6 bases, J shed 6 bases, and the junction held 6 bases outside the gene matches. Germline V lookup: CDR1 MNHNY, CDR2 SVGAGI (reference sequence). For the CDR3, the DNA is TGTGCCAGCAGATGGACAGGGTTGGATGGCTACACCTTC. The encoded protein is CASRWTGLDGYTF.

This rearrangement joins TRBV11-2 to TRBJ2-1, with 9 bases lining up with TRBD2. CDR1 is SGHAT and CDR2 is FQNNGV in the germline V gene. Trimming cost V 3 bases and J 10 bases; bases outside gene matches: 4. The CDR3 is 13 amino acids. This CDR3 is CASSLGGRGEQFF. CDR3 in DNA: TGTGCCAGCAGCTTGGGCGGGAGGGGCGAGCAGTTCTTC.

The chain employs TRBV18 and TRBJ2-7, with 9 bases matching TRBD2. Germline V gene data show CDR1 as KGHSH and CDR2 as LQKENI. V dropped 3 bases and J dropped 0; count of bases not matched to a gene: 6. The CDR3 totals 16 residues. CDR3 sequence reads: CASSPLGSGGSYEQYF. DNA of the CDR3: TGTGCCAGCTCACCGCTGGGTAGCGGGGGCTCCTACGAGCAGTACTTC.

This chain connects TRBV30 to TRBJ2-5, with 12 bases that match TRBD1. CDR1 and CDR2 from the germline V gene are GTSNPN and SVGIG (reference sequence). After removal of 3 bases from V and 5 bases from J, the junction contained 7 bases not matched to a gene. The CDR3 is made up of 15 amino acids. CDR3 DNA: TGTGCCTGGAGAGTGGGACAGGGGGCCTGGGAGACCCAGTACTTC. Amino acids: CAWRVGQGAWETQYF.

The chain carries TRBV4-1 and TRBJ2-6; 7 nucleotides agree with TRBD1. Trimming took 1 base from V and 0 from J; bases not matched to a gene: 6. Looked up from germline, CDR1 is MGHRA and CDR2 is YSYEKL. This CDR3 region has 18 residues. CDR3 sequence (DNA): TGCGCCAGCAGCCAAGCCCGGCCAGGGGGCTCTGGGGCCAACGTCCTGACTTTC. Residues: CASSQARPGGSGANVLTF.

The gene calls are TRBV5-6 and TRBJ1-2; TRBD1 might be the D (6 bases). CDR3 size: 14 residues. CDR1 is SGHDT and CDR2 is YYEEEE in the germline V gene. Trimming took off 2 bases at V and 4 bases at J, with 12 bases between the two ends. The CDR3 DNA sequence: TGTGCCAGCAGCTTCTGGGGGCGCAGCTATGGCTACACCTTC. Its translation: CASSFWGRSYGYTF. Using reference TRBV5-6 and TRBJ1-2 for the parts outside the CDR3, the full variable domain is DAGVTQSPTHLIKTRGQQVTLRCSPKSGHDTVSWYQQALGQGPQFIFQYYEEEERQRGNFPDRFSGHQFPNYSSELNVNALLLGDSALYLCASSFWGRSYGYTFGSGTRLTVV.

The chain recombines TRBV5-4 with TRBJ2-5, with 11 bases aligning to TRBD2. The ends lost 1 base at V and 3 bases at J; junction bases unmatched: 2. Looked up from germline, CDR1 is SGHNT and CDR2 is YYREEE (reference sequence). The CDR3 contains 15 residues. The CDR3 bases are TGTGCCAGCAGCTTGCAACTAGCGGGGGAAGAGACCCAGTACTTC. This sequence encodes CASSLQLAGEETQYF. Combining the CDR3 with reference TRBV5-4 and TRBJ2-5 gives the whole variable domain ETGVTQSPTHLIKTRGQQVTLRCSSQSGHNTVSWYQQALGQGPQFIFQYYREEENGRGNFPPRFSGLQFPNYSSELNVNALELDDSALYLCASSLQLAGEETQYFGPGTRLLVL.

With respect to this clone: The DNA is omitted, as the CDR3 cannot be located on it reliably, and the CDR3 follows TCRdb's listing. V gene TRBV21-1 combines with J gene TRBJ2-1; TRBD2 was called by the table and not checked on the DNA. TRBV21-1 is labeled a pseudogene. The CDR3 has 18 residues if both end residues are counted. The CDR3: CASSKVGSGSYSYNEQFF.

V gene TRBV30 combines with J gene TRBJ1-2; tentatively, D is TRBD1 (5 bases). Germline assignment: CDR1 GTSNPN and CDR2 SVGIG (reference sequence). The CDR3 loop spans 14 amino acids. Trimming pared 5 bases from V and 2 bases from J, leaving 15 bases between. The DNA for the CDR3 is TGTGCCTGGGGACGCAGGGAATCGAACTATGGCTACACCTTC. As protein: CAWGRRESNYGYTF.

As DNA, the CDR3 is TGTGCCAGCAGCTTAATTGCGGGAGGGGGGCAAGAGACCCAGTACTTC. This translates into CASSLIAGGGQETQYF. V gene TRBV7-3 combines with J gene TRBJ2-5; 9 bases align to TRBD2. V was pared by 1 base and J by 2 bases, with 5 bases of the junction left unmatched. Per germline, CDR1 SGHTA and CDR2 FQGTGA. The CDR3 covers 16 residues.

The V call is TRBV6-1, the J call TRBJ1-6; possible D gene TRBD1, 5 bases. V was trimmed by 3 bases and J by 7 bases, leaving 7 bases between them. CDR1 and CDR2 from the germline V gene are MNHNS and SASEGT. This CDR3 comprises 13 residues. The CDR3 here is CASSEGLNSPLHF. CDR3 nucleotide sequence: TGTGCCAGCAGTGAGGGGCTGAATTCACCCCTCCACTTT.

The rearrangement uses TRBV19 and TRBJ1-1, with 9 bases fitting TRBD1. The CDR3 consists of 17 residues. V trimming: 1 base; J trimming: 6 bases; junction bases outside the gene matches: 12. Germline CDR1 is LNHDA and CDR2 is SQIVND (reference sequence). CDR3 amino acids: CASSIGWGQGYFSEAFF. The CDR3 DNA is TGTGCCAGTAGTATAGGCTGGGGACAGGGTTACTTCTCTGAAGCTTTCTTT.

The rearrangement uses TRBV5-6 and TRBJ1-2, with a tentative D call TRBD1 (6 bases). CDR3 length equals 16 residues. V lost 3 bases and J 4 bases, leaving 19 bases between the germline ends. Germline V gene lookup returns CDR1 SGHDT and CDR2 YYEEEE. The CDR3 protein is CASSWGFAGAPYGYTF. CDR3 in DNA: TGTGCCAGCAGCTGGGGGTTCGCGGGGGCTCCCTATGGCTACACCTTC.

The V call is TRBV2, the J call TRBJ1-2; 7 nucleotides align to TRBD1. Germline CDR1 SNHLY, CDR2 FYNNEI. There are 16 residues in the CDR3. The trim removed 7 bases at V and 5 bases at J, leaving 16 bases unmatched. CDR3 loop: CASNRDRGTARYGYTF. The CDR3 DNA sequence: TGTGCCAGCAATCGAGATCGTGGGACAGCCAGATATGGCTACACCTTC.

The chain carries TRBV7-2 and TRBJ2-3; unclear D gene. The CDR3 totals 13 residues. Germline V gene lookup returns CDR1 SGHTA and CDR2 FQGNSA. Trimming stripped 2 bases from V and 3 bases from J, with 6 bases between. CDR3 in amino acids: CASSLIATDTQYF. As DNA, the CDR3 is TGTGCCAGCAGCTTAATCGCGACAGATACGCAGTATTTT.

The gene calls are TRBV3-1 (or the pseudogene TRBV3-2) and TRBJ1-1, with D hard to call. The V gene's germline CDR1 is LGHDT and CDR2 YNNKEL (reference sequence). The CDR3 consists of 12 residues. Between the trimmed V and J ends, which lost 6 bases and 6 bases, there was a span of 11 bases. The CDR3 nucleotides read TGTGCCAGCAGAACGGACGGGGCTGAAGCTTTCTTT. Translation gives CASRTDGAEAFF.

The CDR3 DNA is TGTGCCAGCAGCTTACCGCAGGGGGAAGCTTTCTTT. As protein: CASSLPQGEAFF. The rearrangement links TRBV7-3 to TRBJ1-1, with TRBD1 as a possible D gene (6 bases). The CDR3 covers 12 residues. Germline V gives CDR1 SGHTA, CDR2 FQGTGA. The V end was cut by 2 bases, the J end by 8 bases, with 9 bases between. Full variable domain (remainder filled in from reference TRBV7-3 and TRBJ1-1): GAGVSQTPSNKVTEKGKYVELRCDPISGHTALYWYRQSLGQGPEFLIYFQGTGAADDSGLPNDRFFAVRPEGSVSTLKIQRTERGDSAVYLCASSLPQGEAFFGQGTRLTVV.

The CDR3 coding sequence is TGCGCCAGCAGAACCGAGGGAGCTCCCGACAATGAGCAGTTCTTC. Its translation: CASRTEGAPDNEQFF. The chain joins TRBV5-1 to TRBJ2-1; D possibly corresponds to TRBD2 (5 bases). V lost 5 bases, J lost 5 bases, and 17 bases lay in between. Germline assignment: CDR1 SGHRS and CDR2 YFSETQ. CDR3 length: 15 amino acids. Drawing the rest from reference TRBV5-1 and TRBJ2-1, the complete variable domain is KAGVTQTPRYLIKTRGQQVTLSCSPISGHRSVSWYQQTPGQGLQFLFEYFSETQRNKGNFPGRFSGRQFSNSRSEMNVSTLELGDSALYLCASRTEGAPDNEQFFGPGTRLTVL.

The rearrangement joins TRBV13 to TRBJ2-3; D gene ambiguous. The V end was cut by 5 bases, the J end by 1 base, with 4 bases between. CDR1 and CDR2 (germline): PRHDT, FYEKMQ (reference sequence). The CDR3 sequence is 12 residues long. As DNA, the CDR3 is TGTGCCAGCAGCCTACGCACAGATACGCAGTATTTT. Translated, it gives CASSLRTDTQYF.